This TCR beta chain was retrieved from a study of blood T cell repertoires in COVID-19. Study-level background: In each case, the material was cDNA or gDNA derived from T cells, B-cell-depleted T cells, or PBMCs.

This table comes from immunoSEQ multiplex PCR, and its TCRdb copy is limited to in-frame clones, with some not included. The table lists some 220,000 clones, around 81% of them singletons. The CDR3 is 15 amino acids. CDR1 is SGHNT, CDR2 YENEEA, per germline. The V gene end was trimmed by 1 base and the J gene end by 7 bases; junction bases not matched to a gene: 3. The chain combines TRBV11-3 with TRBJ2-2, with 10 bases that match TRBD1. Material for sequencing was peripheral blood. This TCR came from an older woman with active or convalescent COVID-19. CDR3 loop: CASSLGQGAIGELFF. The CDR3 coding sequence is TGTGCCAGCAGCTTAGGACAGGGGGCGATCGGGGAGCTGTTTTTT.